The sequence of this T cell receptor beta chain was determined in a study of blood T cell repertoires in COVID-19. Study-wide context: PBMCs, B-cell-depleted T cells, or T cells provided the cDNA or gDNA that made up the material.

The protocol was immunoSEQ multiplex PCR, while the TCRdb copy is restricted to in-frame clones and leaves out a portion. Here the sample spans 70,000 to 95,000 clones, 80% to 90% being singletons. The germline CDR1 and CDR2 sequences are SGHRS and YFSETQ. The CDR3 runs 16 residues. The junction had 5 bases not matched to a gene; V was cut back by 0 bases and J by 5 bases. The clonotype comes from a woman aged 65 to 85 with acute or convalescent COVID-19. The chain uses TRBV5-1 and TRBJ2-5; 12 nucleotides match TRBD1. The sequenced sample consisted of peripheral blood. The DNA of the CDR3 is TGCGCCAGCAGCTTGGCGGGACAGGGGGCTGGGGAGACCCAGTACTTC. Residues: CASSLAGQGAGETQYF.